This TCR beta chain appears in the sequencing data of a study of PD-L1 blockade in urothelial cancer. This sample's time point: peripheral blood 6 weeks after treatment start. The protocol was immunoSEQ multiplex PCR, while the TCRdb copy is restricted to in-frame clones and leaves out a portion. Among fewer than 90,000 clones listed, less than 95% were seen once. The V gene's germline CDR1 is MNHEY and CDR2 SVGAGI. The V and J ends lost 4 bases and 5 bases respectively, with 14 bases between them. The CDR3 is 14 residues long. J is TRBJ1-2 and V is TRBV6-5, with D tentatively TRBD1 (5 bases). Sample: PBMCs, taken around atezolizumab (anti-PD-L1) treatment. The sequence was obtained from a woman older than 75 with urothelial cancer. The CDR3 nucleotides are TGTGCCAGCAGTTCGCCAAAGCAGGGATATGGCTACACCTTC. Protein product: CASSSPKQGYGYTF.